The 5 T cell receptor beta chains below all came from one sample that was sequenced in a study of T cell repertoires in cytomegalovirus infection. These receptors have no identified antigens. TCRdb reprocessed the reads with MiXCR, giving one entry per CDR3 protein. The sample yields hundreds of thousands of distinct CDR3 sequences, around 32% seen once. Sequences were derived from cultured CD8+ T cells from PBMCs, sampled from culture after CMV antigen stimulation. These receptors were taken from a human donor in good health (CMV status not recorded). Some clones in this sample may be carry-over from other donors' samples.

The rearrangement joins TRBV6-6 to TRBJ2-2; 13 nucleotides match TRBD2. The CDR3 has 19 residues. Per the germline V gene, CDR1 is MNHNY and CDR2 is SVGAGI (reference sequence). V was pared by 5 bases and J by 4 bases, with 13 bases of the junction left unmatched. CDR3 DNA sequence: TGTGCCAGCAGTCCCCCCGGGGGGACTAGCGGGGCCGTCACCGGGGAGCTGTTTTTT. Amino acids: CASSPPGGTSGAVTGELFF.

This chain connects TRBV13 to TRBJ1-1, with unresolved D. The germline CDR1 and CDR2 sequences are PRHDT and FYEKMQ (reference sequence). The ends were cut back, 1 base at V and 6 bases at J, with 9 bases in the middle. The CDR3 totals 13 residues. The CDR3 nucleotides read TGTGCCAGCAGCTTAGAGGTTTTGCCTGAAGCTTTCTTT. Translated, it gives CASSLEVLPEAFF.

This clonotype was found many times. The chain combines TRBV12-3 or TRBV12-4 with TRBJ2-7; 7 bases align to TRBD1. This CDR3 has 13 amino acids. V lost 3 bases to trimming and J lost 2 bases; unmatched junction nucleotides: 1. CDR3 sequence reads: CASSFGTAYEQYF. CDR3 nucleotides: TGTGCCAGCAGTTTCGGGACAGCCTACGAGCAGTACTTC.

This chain connects TRBV4-1 to TRBJ2-7, with 8 nucleotides matching TRBD2. The CDR3 contains 16 residues. CDR1 and CDR2 (germline): MGHRA, YSYEKL. Trimming removed 0 bases from V and 6 bases from J; junction bases left unmatched: 10. Here the CDR3 reads CASSQEPHSGGGEQYV. The CDR3 coding sequence is TGCGCCAGCAGCCAAGAACCGCACAGCGGGGGAGGCGAGCAGTACGTC.

This clonotype was observed a handful of times. The chain links TRBV9 to TRBJ1-2; 7 bases fit TRBD1. V lost 3 bases, J lost 7 bases, and 3 bases stayed unmatched. Germline V gives CDR1 SGDLS, CDR2 YYNGEE. The CDR3 loop spans 12 amino acids. The CDR3 nucleotides are TGTGCCAGCAGCGCAGGGGGGTTTGGCTACACCTTC. This gives the protein CASSAGGFGYTF.